What follows are 5 T cell receptor beta chains derived from one specimen sequenced in a study of identifying expanded T cells in peripheral blood. Assay used: immunoSEQ multiplex PCR; TCRdb lists only in-frame clones, some missing. The sample lists around 120,000 clones; around 89% were seen once. The sequenced material came from blood. The receptor source for this set is a person between 18 and 75 years old in good health.

The rearrangement joins TRBV5-4 to TRBJ1-2; 10 bases match TRBD1. Germline trimming cut 4 bases from V and 4 bases from J; bases unmatched to any gene: 1. The CDR3 has 13 amino acids. Looked up from germline, CDR1 is SGHNT and CDR2 is YYREEE (reference sequence). The CDR3 spells CASSRTGGYGYTF. CDR3 nucleotide sequence: TGTGCCAGCAGCCGGACAGGGGGCTATGGCTACACCTTC.

In nucleotides, the CDR3 is TGTGCCAGCAATTTGGGTTCTCGAAACACCGGGGAGCTGTTTTTT. Translation gives CASNLGSRNTGELFF. The chain joins TRBV6-5 to TRBJ2-2; D is uncertain. Germline values: CDR1 MNHEY, CDR2 SVGAGI. The CDR3 has 15 residues. The V and J ends lost 7 bases and 2 bases respectively, with 14 bases between them.

This sequence joins TRBV2 and TRBJ1-2; TRBD1 matches at 10 bases. Germline CDR1 is SNHLY and CDR2 is FYNNEI. The V and J ends lost 5 bases and 2 bases, in that order; junction bases with no gene match: 11. The CDR3 is 17 amino acids. The CDR3 bases are TGTGCCAGCAGTAAAAGGGACAGGGGATCGGAGAACTATGGCTACACCTTC. This sequence encodes CASSKRDRGSENYGYTF. The variable domain in full, with the rest retrieved from reference TRBV2 and TRBJ1-2, is EPEVTQTPSHQVTQMGQEVILRCVPISNHLYFYWYRQILGQKVEFLVSFYNNEISEKSEIFDDQFSVERPDGSNFTLKIRSTKLEDSAMYFCASSKRDRGSENYGYTFGSGTRLTVV.

The rearrangement uses TRBV15 and TRBJ2-3; D is unresolved. Germline CDR1 reads LNHNV; CDR2 reads YYDKDF (reference sequence). Trimming pared 5 bases from V and 6 bases from J, leaving 18 bases between. The length of the CDR3 is 15 residues. CDR3 sequence: CATSALSSFFDTQYF. The CDR3 DNA sequence: TGTGCCACCAGCGCCCTCTCGAGCTTTTTTGATACGCAGTATTTT.

The chain combines TRBV23-1 with TRBJ1-1, with a weak D call TRBD1 (6 bases). TRBV23-1 is treated as an ORF (open reading frame) with a function not yet certain. This CDR3 is built from 17 residues. V was cut by 0 bases and J by 6 bases, with 20 bases left in between. The CDR3 coding sequence is TGCGCCAGCAGTCAATCGGAGAGGCCTGGGGGCTTCCCTGAAGCTTTCTTT. Residues: CASSQSERPGGFPEAFF.